This T cell receptor beta chain was sequenced for a study of cytomegalovirus exposure and HLA in healthy donors. On this clone: Its antigen remains unidentified.

Donors were nominally healthy when sampled, though unrecorded immune exposures were likely. Study-wide results and limits: According to an earlier analysis, most TCR beta V segments yielded productive rearrangements about 90% or about 30% of the time. Upon later analysis, HLA-associated TCR beta chains proved more clonally expanded than other, equally common chains.

PCR used 60 Vbeta primers and 13 Jbeta primers. Using immunoSEQ multiplex PCR, the repertoire was profiled, and TCRdb retains in-frame clones only, with some absent. The sample carries under 150,000 clones, 82% recorded once. The TCR originated in a male donor in good health and CMV-seronegative. Sequencing was done on a sample of PBMCs.

CDR3 DNA: TGTGCCAGCAGCCGCCAGACTAGCGGGATCACAGATACGCAGTATTTT. Amino acid sequence: CASSRQTSGITDTQYF. J is TRBJ2-3 and V is TRBV7-9; 11 bases are shared with TRBD2. Trimming cost V 5 bases and J 2 bases; bases outside gene matches: 6. There are 16 residues in the CDR3. Germline CDR1 is SEHNR and CDR2 is FQNEAQ (reference sequence).